The clone carrying this T cell receptor beta chain has a single count. Its antigen is unknown. These data originate in a study of T cell responses to AZD1222 COVID-19 vaccine. Sequencing used immunoSEQ multiplex PCR; TCRdb keeps in-frame clones, though not all of them. Here the sample spans about 86,000 clones, more than 75% being singletons. There are 13 residues in the CDR3. CDR1 and CDR2 from the germline V gene are LGHDT and YNNKEL (reference sequence). V was clipped by 4 bases and J by 4 bases, with 10 bases between them. Overall study results and limits: Two AZD1222 doses significantly raised spike-specific TCR breadth and depth over controls. Within unmutated variant regions lay the reported targets of nearly half of spike-specific TCRs.

The starting material was peripheral blood, obtained on day 0 of AZD1222 vaccination. This receptor was identified in an adult in good health. The chain links TRBV3-1 (or the pseudogene TRBV3-2) to TRBJ1-2; D is uncertain. CDR3 bases: TGTGCCAGCAGCCTCGGACTGAGCTATGGCTACACCTTC. Translating gives CASSLGLSYGYTF.